This is a list of T cell receptor beta chains from one sample in a study of blood T cell repertoires in COVID-19. Data came from immunoSEQ multiplex PCR; TCRdb stores just in-frame clones and leaves some out. The table records some 240,000 clones, 85% to 90% of them present only once. Sequencing was carried out using peripheral blood. All receptors derive from a woman between 55 and 75 years old with COVID-19, enrolled during active disease. The conserved cysteine and the conserved F or W are not part of the CDR3 here. The size of a clone is reported for some rows only, either as once, few or many, or as a class for expanded clones.

J gene	V gene	CDR3 length	clone size	CDR3 protein
TRBJ2-4	TRBV7-9	17	-	ASSLVATGGILGKNIQY
TRBJ1-1	TRBV5-1	14	-	ASSPGQIYTNTEAF
TRBJ1-2	TRBV5-1	13	-	ASSLADRTNYGYT
TRBJ1-3	TRBV11-2	10	once	ASQGSGNTIY
TRBJ2-2	TRBV7-9	11	-	ASGWGDTGELF
TRBJ1-5	TRBV6-1	12	-	ASSEGTGDQPQH
TRBJ1-2	TRBV4-3	12	-	ASSQGGGETGYT
TRBJ1-5	TRBV2	11	-	ASRPTGFQPQH
TRBJ1-2	TRBV18	14	once	ASSPGVQGHNYGYT
TRBJ2-3	TRBV3-1/TRBV3-2	13	once	ASSLTTGAGDTQY
TRBJ1-5	TRBV27	13	few	ASSLLRGSNQPQH
TRBJ1-2	TRBV9	12	-	ASSTGQGNYGYT
TRBJ1-2	TRBV4-3	11	-	ASSPDRGVGYT
TRBJ2-3	TRBV15	13	-	ATSRSRQGTDTQY
TRBJ1-1	TRBV5-1	11	-	ASRTGLATEAF
TRBJ1-4	TRBV25-1	14	-	ASSEFFSRDRVRLF
TRBJ2-7	TRBV5-6	15	-	ASSPNRARNLLTEQY
TRBJ1-1	TRBV7-2	11	-	ASSLTENTEAF
TRBJ2-1	TRBV20-1	13	-	SASKASVGYNEQF
TRBJ2-7	TRBV6-5	14	once	ASSFLPGQGSSEQY
TRBJ1-5	TRBV9	13	once	ASSSSGQGYQPQH
TRBJ2-4	TRBV12-3/TRBV12-4	11	-	ASSNRAQNIQY
TRBJ2-2	TRBV18	15	-	ASSPTDRATYPGELF
TRBJ1-1	TRBV7-3	12	-	ASSLQGVETEAF
TRBJ2-7	TRBV6-2/TRBV6-3	11	-	ASSYLQGYEQY
TRBJ1-5	TRBV19	11	few	ASSASRDQPQH
TRBJ2-7	TRBV18	15	-	ASSPTQTGTGPYEQY
TRBJ2-1	TRBV9	13	-	ASSVEGAVYNEQF
TRBJ1-1	TRBV5-1	11	few	ASTGAENTEAF
TRBJ2-7	TRBV5-1	15	-	ASSLAAGGVLSYEQY
TRBJ2-2	TRBV24-1	13	-	ATSVGGVDTGELF
TRBJ1-2	TRBV7-9	13	few	ASSLVKGADYGYT
TRBJ1-2	TRBV29-1	12	-	SARTGGVNYGYT
TRBJ1-1	TRBV4-3	14	-	ASSQVESAGNTEAF
TRBJ1-2	TRBV7-2	11	-	ASSQRQGYGYT
TRBJ2-7	TRBV6-5	10	-	ASRPVGGEQY
TRBJ1-4	TRBV2	13	-	ASSEEVVANEKLF
TRBJ2-1	TRBV4-3	12	-	ASSQDGRPGEQF
TRBJ1-1	TRBV7-6	11	-	ATAGQGNTEAF
TRBJ2-3	TRBV3-1/TRBV3-2	14	once	ASSQDPGGPMDTQY
TRBJ1-2	TRBV4-3	14	-	ASSQERQGFNYGYT
TRBJ1-2	TRBV21-1	11	-	ASSKSGQGGYT
TRBJ1-1	TRBV29-1	10	-	SVAQPNTEAF
TRBJ1-2	TRBV10-3	13	-	AISESAGPNYGYT
TRBJ1-3	TRBV21-1	12	once	ASLGQKSGNTIY
TRBJ2-2	TRBV18	14	-	ASSLDRPPNTGELF
TRBJ2-5	TRBV5-1	13	once	ASSLGTGRDETQY
TRBJ1-2	TRBV15	17	once	ATSSPRRDRVGLRYGYT
TRBJ2-1	TRBV5-1	15	once	ASSLVERNPVVYEQF
TRBJ1-4	TRBV19	15	once	ASSPPRSGQGSEKLF